This T cell receptor beta chain came from a study of T cells in Graves' hyperthyroidism and ophthalmopathy. General study points: In the blood, most expanded thyroid clonotypes above 0.001 appeared as well.

V shed 1 base, J shed 11 bases, and the junction held 4 bases outside the gene matches. The germline V gene encodes CDR1 SNHLY and CDR2 FYNNEI. The CDR3 runs to 12 residues. Orbital computed tomography, thyroid ultrasound, serum thyroxine and TRAb, and clinical symptoms together informed the diagnoses. Predating any ophthalmopathy symptoms, the blood sample was taken at first hyperthyroidism diagnosis. PBMCs were sourced from about 10 ml fresh peripheral blood. Amplification targeted TCR beta CDR3 regions from RNA transcripts. First-round RT-PCR of the TCR CDR3 relied on the HTBI primer set. TCRdb itself ran the multiplex PCR reads through MiXCR, one entry per CDR3 protein. The table has 140,000 or so distinct CDR3 sequences, more than 20% seen once. In its sample, this clonotype was seen many times. Its antigen is unknown.

V and J are TRBV2 and TRBJ1-1; 7 bases are shared with TRBD1. Sequencing was performed on blood. This receptor was identified in a woman aged 45-60 years with Graves' hyperthyroidism that later progressed to Graves' ophthalmopathy. The CDR3 reads CASSEGRGLAFF. The CDR3 coding sequence is TGTGCCAGCAGTGAAGGAAGGGGGCTGGCTTTCTTT.